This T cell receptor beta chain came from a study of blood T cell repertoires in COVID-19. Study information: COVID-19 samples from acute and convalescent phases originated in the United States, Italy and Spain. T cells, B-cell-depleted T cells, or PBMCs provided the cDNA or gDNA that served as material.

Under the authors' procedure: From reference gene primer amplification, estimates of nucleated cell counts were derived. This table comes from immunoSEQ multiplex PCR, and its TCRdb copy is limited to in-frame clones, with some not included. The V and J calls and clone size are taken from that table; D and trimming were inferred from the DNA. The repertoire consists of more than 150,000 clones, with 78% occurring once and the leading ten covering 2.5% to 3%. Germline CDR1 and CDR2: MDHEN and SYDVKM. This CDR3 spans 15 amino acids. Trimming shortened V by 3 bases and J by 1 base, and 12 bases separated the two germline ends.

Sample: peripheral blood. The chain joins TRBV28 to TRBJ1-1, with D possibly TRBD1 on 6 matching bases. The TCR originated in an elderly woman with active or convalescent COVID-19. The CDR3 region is CASSFSGHKNTEAFF. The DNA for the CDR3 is TGTGCCAGCAGTTTCTCGGGACATAAGAACACTGAAGCTTTCTTT.